Included here is one TCR beta chain sequence, with context. Its antigen remains unidentified. The record originates from a study of T cells in tuberculosis. Germline CDR1 and CDR2: SGHRS and YFSETQ. J gave up 6 bases and V 6 bases, and 8 bases lay outside the gene matches. This CDR3 contains 15 residues. Study-wide results and caveats: The TCR-beta difference was not significant; alpha differences partly reflected length.

Method: immunoSEQ multiplex PCR; TCRdb's copy keeps in-frame clones and lacks some. Here the sample spans roughly 35,000 clones, about 94% being singletons. Latent tuberculosis screening used tuberculin skin test and IGRA at entry. The sequenced sample consisted of PBMCs. The sequence was collected from a donor aged 10-29 years with latent tuberculosis or without tuberculosis infection. This chain links TRBV5-1 with TRBJ2-3, with 12 bases that match TRBD2. DNA of the CDR3: TGCGCCAGCAACCAGGGACTAGCGGGTGCGGATACGCAGTATTTT. It yields the protein CASNQGLAGADTQYF.